The present T cell receptor (beta chain) was sequenced within a study of CD8+ T cells in alopecia areata. This clone was picked up a small number of times. Looked up from germline, CDR1 is SGHVS and CDR2 is FNYEAQ. CDR3 length: 13 amino acids. Trimming removed 0 bases from V and 3 bases from J, with 4 bases in between. As the sequencing template, cDNA was produced by extracting RNA and reverse transcribing it. Assay: immunoSEQ multiplex PCR; the TCRdb copy retains only in-frame clones and omits some. The sample consists of about 69,000 clones, approximately 61% of them appearing once. This receptor was obtained from a human donor with alopecia areata. The chain couples TRBV7-6 to TRBJ2-3; the D is unclear. Specimen: CD8+ T cells sorted from blood, collected at week 0. The CDR3 spells CASSLASTDTQYF. The CDR3, as DNA: TGTGCCAGCAGCTTAGCGTCTACAGATACGCAGTATTTT. The complete variable domain, with remaining parts taken from reference TRBV7-6 and TRBJ2-3, reads GAGVSQSPRYKVTKRGQDVALRCDPISGHVSLYWYRQALGQGPEFLTYFNYEAQQDKSGLPNDRFSAERPEGSISTLTIQRTEQRDSAMYRCASSLASTDTQYFGPGTRLTVL.